The 8 T cell receptor beta chains below all came from one sample that was sequenced in a study of T cell changes during pregnancy in multiple sclerosis. Generated by immunoSEQ multiplex PCR, the TCRdb table keeps only in-frame clones and is missing some. Among 90,000 to 100,000 clones listed, about 90% were seen once. The material sequenced was peripheral blood, taken after pregnancy. The receptors shown here come from a female donor in good health, enrolled as a control in a pregnancy study.

The rearrangement joins TRBV4-2 to TRBJ1-2; D is possibly TRBD1 (6 bases). Germline V gene data show CDR1 as LGHNA and CDR2 as YNFKEQ. With 1 base removed from V and 5 bases from J, the gap between germline ends came to 20 bases. The CDR3 sequence is 17 residues long. The CDR3 DNA reads as TGTGCCAGCAGCCAAGGGTTGGATCCTCAGGGGCGTTATGGCTACACCTTC. It yields the protein CASSQGLDPQGRYGYTF.

This chain links TRBV5-4 with TRBJ2-1; a possible D gene is TRBD2 (5 bases). The CDR3 totals 15 residues. V gave up 0 bases and J gave up 2 bases, with 9 bases separating them. Germline V gene data show CDR1 as SGHNT and CDR2 as YYREEE (reference sequence). CDR3: CASSLAAEAYNEQFF. As DNA, the CDR3 is TGTGCCAGCAGCTTGGCAGCGGAGGCCTACAATGAGCAGTTCTTC. Full variable domain (outside the CDR3, taken from reference TRBV5-4 and TRBJ2-1): ETGVTQSPTHLIKTRGQQVTLRCSSQSGHNTVSWYQQALGQGPQFIFQYYREEENGRGNFPPRFSGLQFPNYSSELNVNALELDDSALYLCASSLAAEAYNEQFFGPGTRLTVL.

This sequence joins TRBV13 and TRBJ2-7, with D hard to call. V was trimmed by 3 bases and J by 4 bases, leaving 7 bases between them. This CDR3 contains 12 residues. The V gene's germline CDR1 is PRHDT and CDR2 FYEKMQ (reference sequence). The DNA for the CDR3 is TGTGCCAGCAGCTTGTCCAAATACGAGCAGTACTTC. Translating it yields CASSLSKYEQYF.

This clone occurred once. This sequence joins TRBV5-4 and TRBJ2-3; 10 bases are shared with TRBD2. The CDR3 totals 16 residues. Per germline, CDR1 SGHNT and CDR2 YYREEE (reference sequence). V dropped 5 bases and J dropped 2; count of bases not matched to a gene: 8. The CDR3 DNA follows: TGTGCCAGCAGAGAAGGGACTAGCGAAACCACAGATACGCAGTATTTT. Amino acids: CASREGTSETTDTQYF.

V and J are TRBV18 and TRBJ2-7; 12 bases align to TRBD2. The CDR3 totals 18 residues. V trimming: 3 bases; J trimming: 5 bases; junction bases outside the gene matches: 14. Germline-derived CDR1 and CDR2 are KGHSH and LQKENI. The CDR3 coding sequence is TGTGCCAGCTCACCCGGACTAGCGGGAACTTTCGGCACGGACGAGCAGTACTTC. Translating gives CASSPGLAGTFGTDEQYF.

Here the CDR3 reads CASSERGSGANVLTF. CDR3 DNA: TGTGCCAGCAGTGAACGGGGCTCTGGGGCCAACGTCCTGACTTTC. J is TRBJ2-6 and V is TRBV2, with TRBD2 as a possible D gene (5 bases). The CDR3 has 15 amino acids. CDR1 is SNHLY and CDR2 is FYNNEI in the germline V gene. Trimming removed 2 bases from V and 0 bases from J, with 5 bases in between.

The CDR3 region has the DNA TGTGCCAGCAGTGACACCCGGGGTAGCTCCTTCCAGTTCTTC. This codes for CASSDTRGSSFQFF. The chain carries TRBV6-4 and TRBJ2-1; maybe TRBD2 (5 bases). The V gene lost 2 bases and the J gene lost 13 bases, with 18 bases spanning the gap. CDR3 size: 14 residues. Germline assignment: CDR1 MRHNA and CDR2 SNTAGT.

V usage is TRBV28 and J usage is TRBJ2-7, with D perhaps TRBD2 (6 bases). V lost 6 bases to trimming and J lost 1 base, with 16 bases between them. The CDR3 consists of 15 residues. In germline, CDR1 is MDHEN, CDR2 SYDVKM. This chain's CDR3 is CASSAGLLLSYEQYF. The CDR3 DNA is TGTGCCAGCAGCGCGGGACTTCTCCTATCCTACGAGCAGTACTTC.